This paragraph covers one TCR beta chain sequence. As yet, its antigen is unknown. According to the study, genomic DNA was the template for TCR beta VDJ and CDR3 profiling. One entry per CDR3 protein, called by TCRdb with MiXCR from the reads. The profile covers about 200,000 distinct CDR3 sequences, with 34% appearing a single time and around 1.1% taken by the ten largest. The data derive from a study of CD8+CD57+ T cells in acquired aplastic anemia. Across the study: Sorting CD4+ and CD8+ cells gave DNA averaging approximately 3 ug.

This CDR3 comprises 16 residues. Trimming removed 5 bases from V and 3 bases from J; junction bases left unmatched: 13. Germline CDR1 reads SNHLY; CDR2 reads FYNNEI. Findings of the study overall: Simpson's diversity of CD8+ cells was not significantly different in patients compared with controls.

The sequence was collected from a human donor in good health, serving as a control. Sequenced input: sorted CD4+, CD8+, or CD8+CD57+ T cells (not recorded which) from PBMCs. This chain links TRBV2 with TRBJ2-7, with 7 bases that match TRBD1. CDR3 loop: CASSLQGWTTIYEQYF. CDR3 nucleotides: TGTGCCAGCAGTCTACAGGGGTGGACGACCATCTACGAGCAGTACTTC.